What follows are 29 T cell receptor beta chains derived from one specimen sequenced in a study of blood T cell repertoires in COVID-19. TCRdb keeps only in-frame clones here, not all; method: immunoSEQ multiplex PCR. The sample includes 30,000 to 35,000 clones, about 90% seen only once; the top ten take 9.9%. Sequenced material: peripheral blood. All receptors come from a human donor with active COVID-19. The donor label of this sample is uncertain.

The V call is TRBV28, the J call TRBJ2-2; TRBD1 matches at 7 bases. Unmatched junction bases numbered 1, after V lost 5 bases and J lost 1 base. Germline V gene data show CDR1 as MDHEN and CDR2 as SYDVKM. The CDR3 extends over 14 amino acids. The CDR3 DNA is TGTGCCAGCAGTCGACAGGGGAACACCGGGGAGCTGTTTTTT. Translation: CASSRQGNTGELFF.

This clone was observed once. The chain is built from TRBV7-3 and TRBJ1-2, with 11 bases aligning to TRBD1. V lost 5 bases and J lost 8; bases outside the gene matches: 7. CDR1 SGHTA and CDR2 FQGTGA come from the germline V gene. The CDR3 has 14 residues. CDR3 in DNA: TGTGCCAGCAGCCTCGGGACAGGGGGACGAGGCTACACCTTC. Protein: CASSLGTGGRGYTF.

The rearrangement uses TRBV24-1 and TRBJ2-5; 14 positions match TRBD2. With 4 bases clipped from V and 5 bases from J, the junction kept 5 bases outside the gene matches. The CDR3 runs 16 residues. The germline CDR1 and CDR2 sequences are KGHDR and SFDVKD. CDR3 region: CATSDSGLAGGETQYF. The CDR3 bases are TGTGCCACCAGTGACTCCGGACTAGCGGGAGGCGAGACCCAGTACTTC.

This chain links TRBV5-6 with TRBJ2-1; no clear D gene. CDR3 size: 16 residues. The germline V gene encodes CDR1 SGHDT and CDR2 YYEEEE. V was trimmed by 2 bases and J by 0 bases, leaving 12 bases between them. The CDR3 reads CASSFTSDSSYNEQFF. The CDR3 DNA follows: TGTGCCAGCAGCTTTACCAGCGATTCCTCCTACAATGAGCAGTTCTTC.

V usage is TRBV10-3 and J usage is TRBJ2-3; D might be TRBD1 (5 bases). The germline V gene has CDR1 ENHRY and CDR2 SYGVKD. The V end lost 7 bases, the J end lost 6 bases, and 17 bases lay between the germline ends. The CDR3 consists of 14 residues. CDR3 sequence (DNA): TGTGCCATCACAAAGGGGTCCATAACGGATACGCAGTATTTT. Residues: CAITKGSITDTQYF.

The genes are TRBV5-6 and TRBJ2-1, with 9 bases aligning to TRBD1. With V trimmed by 5 bases and J by 8 bases, 11 bases remained unmatched. Looked up from germline, CDR1 is SGHDT and CDR2 is YYEEEE. The CDR3 length is 15 residues. CDR3: CASSHRDRVRDEQFF. The CDR3 DNA sequence: TGTGCCAGCAGTCACCGGGACAGGGTACGCGATGAGCAGTTCTTC.

The gene calls are TRBV30 and TRBJ2-3; 14 nucleotides agree with TRBD2. V gave up 0 bases and J gave up 5 bases; unmatched junction bases: 16. CDR1 and CDR2 (germline): GTSNPN, SVGIG (reference sequence). CDR3 length equals 20 residues. The CDR3 reads CAWSVPRLAGGRGPKDTQYF. The CDR3 DNA follows: TGTGCCTGGAGTGTCCCCCGACTAGCGGGAGGGCGTGGTCCCAAAGATACGCAGTATTTT.

This rearrangement joins TRBV9 to TRBJ2-3; 7 bases agree with TRBD1. There are 14 residues in the CDR3. CDR1 is SGDLS, CDR2 YYNGEE, per germline. V shed 3 bases, J shed 5 bases, and the junction held 6 bases outside the gene matches. The CDR3, as DNA: TGTGCCAGCAGCGCCAGACAGGGTGAAGATACGCAGTATTTT. It codes for CASSARQGEDTQYF.

This clone was detected only once. This chain links TRBV5-1 with TRBJ1-1; D not certain. Germline CDR1 SGHRS, CDR2 YFSETQ. Trimming took 0 bases from V and 0 from J, leaving 12 bases between them. The CDR3 runs to 16 residues. CDR3 region: CASSLVVGGLNTEAFF. The CDR3 DNA sequence: TGCGCCAGCAGCTTGGTAGTGGGCGGGTTGAACACTGAAGCTTTCTTT.

The chain couples TRBV19 to TRBJ2-1; 7 bases match TRBD1. The CDR3 is 16 residues long. Per germline, CDR1 LNHDA and CDR2 SQIVND (reference sequence). The trim removed 5 bases at V and 0 bases at J, leaving 7 bases unmatched. CDR3 nucleotide sequence: TGTGCCAGTAGTTTCCCGGACAGGAGCTCCTACAATGAGCAGTTCTTC. Encoded protein: CASSFPDRSSYNEQFF.

The chain employs TRBV28 and TRBJ2-5; the D gene is possibly TRBD2 (6 bases). The CDR3 has 13 residues. Germline lookup yields CDR1 MDHEN and CDR2 SYDVKM. The germline V and J ends were trimmed by 3 bases and 5 bases, with 10 bases remaining between them. The CDR3: CASSLAGRETQYF. The CDR3 DNA sequence: TGTGCCAGCAGTTTGGCGGGGCGGGAGACCCAGTACTTC.

The chain couples TRBV5-5 to TRBJ2-7, with 8 bases aligning to TRBD1. The CDR3 has 17 amino acids. V lost 2 bases, J lost 5 bases, and 15 bases stayed unmatched. The germline V gene has CDR1 SGHKS and CDR2 YYEKEE (reference sequence). The CDR3 nucleotides read TGTGCCAGCAGCTTACGACAGGGGACACCAACCGGCGACGAGCAGTACTTC. It yields the protein CASSLRQGTPTGDEQYF.

J is TRBJ2-1 and V is TRBV7-6; tentatively, D is TRBD1 (8 bases). The CDR3 length is 16 residues. Germline lookup yields CDR1 SGHVS and CDR2 FNYEAQ. V was cut by 5 bases and J by 2 bases, with 16 bases left in between. This CDR3 is CASSPNRGGPYNEQFF. The CDR3 DNA reads TGTGCCAGCAGCCCCAACAGGGGGGGACCCTACAATGAGCAGTTCTTC.

The chain couples TRBV28 to TRBJ2-7; 7 nucleotides line up with TRBD2. Germline CDR1 MDHEN, CDR2 SYDVKM. The V and J ends lost 2 bases and 2 bases, in that order; junction bases with no gene match: 12. This CDR3 has 17 amino acids. The DNA of the CDR3 is TGTGCCAGCAGTTTAAGTGGTTTGGCAGGGAGGGCCTACGAGCAGTACTTC. This translates into CASSLSGLAGRAYEQYF. The whole variable domain, filled in from reference TRBV28 and TRBJ2-7, reads DVKVTQSSRYLVKRTGEKVFLECVQDMDHENMFWYRQDPGLGLRLIYFSYDVKMKEKGDIPEGYSVSREKKERFSLILESASTNQTSMYLCASSLSGLAGRAYEQYFGPGTRLTVT.

This chain joins TRBV5-8 and TRBJ2-5, with 7 bases identical to TRBD2. The CDR3 has 15 residues. Looked up from germline, CDR1 is SGHTS and CDR2 is YDEGEE. The junction had 4 bases not matched to a gene; V was cut back by 0 bases and J by 2 bases. Here the CDR3 DNA reads TGTGCCAGCAGCTTGGGGTCTAGCGGTCAAGAGACCCAGTACTTC. Encoded protein: CASSLGSSGQETQYF.

This chain connects TRBV28 to TRBJ1-2; the D gene is possibly TRBD1 (6 bases). Germline assignment: CDR1 MDHEN and CDR2 SYDVKM. The CDR3 is 15 amino acids. V lost 5 bases to trimming and J lost 1 base, with 14 bases between them. The CDR3, as DNA: TGTGCCAGCAGTCTTGACAGGAGAGTTAACTATGGCTACACCTTC. Its translation: CASSLDRRVNYGYTF.

The J gene is TRBJ1-2, the V gene TRBV4-1; D ambiguous. V gave up 2 bases and J gave up 7 bases, with 14 bases separating them. CDR3 size: 14 residues. The germline V gene has CDR1 MGHRA and CDR2 YSYEKL. CDR3 sequence reads: CASSQPEGGLGYTF. CDR3 DNA: TGCGCCAGCAGCCAACCCGAGGGTGGGCTTGGCTACACCTTC.

The chain recombines TRBV19 with TRBJ1-2, with TRBD1 as a possible D gene (6 bases). This CDR3 has 15 amino acids. Germline CDR1 LNHDA, CDR2 SQIVND (reference sequence). V lost 2 bases and J 7 bases, leaving 17 bases between the germline ends. The CDR3 reads CASSITLGQSGGYTF. In DNA, the CDR3 is TGTGCCAGTAGTATAACCCTCGGACAGTCGGGTGGCTACACCTTC.

This CDR3 is CASSQERGSNQPQHF. The CDR3 DNA reads TGCGCCAGCAGCCAAGAAAGGGGATCCAATCAGCCCCAGCATTTT. The chain couples TRBV4-1 to TRBJ1-5; D is possibly TRBD1 (5 bases). CDR1 is MGHRA and CDR2 is YSYEKL in the germline V gene. This CDR3 has 15 amino acids. Trimming cost V 0 bases and J 3 bases, with 9 bases left between them.

The chain combines TRBV5-8 with TRBJ1-6; D remains unclear. The CDR3 loop spans 15 amino acids. Trimming stripped 0 bases from V and 4 bases from J, with 8 bases between. CDR1 and CDR2 from the germline V gene are SGHTS and YDEGEE. CDR3 DNA sequence: TGTGCCAGCAGCTTGGTTGGGCAGTATAATTCACCCCTCCACTTT. This sequence encodes CASSLVGQYNSPLHF.

The chain links TRBV5-5 to TRBJ2-1, with 10 bases matching TRBD2. The CDR3 length is 15 residues. The germline V gene has CDR1 SGHKS and CDR2 YYEKEE (reference sequence). V lost 5 bases to trimming and J lost 3 bases; unmatched junction nucleotides: 5. The CDR3 bases are TGTGCCAGCAGTTTTGGACTAGCGGTCTACAATGAGCAGTTCTTC. Protein sequence: CASSFGLAVYNEQFF.

This clone showed up just once. The rearrangement uses TRBV4-3 and TRBJ2-3; D may be TRBD1 (5 bases). Trimming stripped 4 bases from V and 1 base from J, with 12 bases between. CDR3 length: 15 amino acids. Germline V gene sequence: CDR1 LGHNA, CDR2 YSLEER. The CDR3 DNA sequence: TGCGCCAGCAGCCCTCAGGGATGGGGCACAGATACGCAGTATTTT. As protein: CASSPQGWGTDTQYF.

The CDR3 reads CATSRERQGVGGYTF. In DNA form, the CDR3 reads TGTGCCACCAGCAGAGAGCGACAGGGGGTAGGGGGCTACACCTTC. The chain uses TRBV15 and TRBJ1-2; 9 bases match TRBD1. This CDR3 has 15 residues. Germline CDR1 LNHNV, CDR2 YYDKDF (reference sequence). The ends lost 0 bases at V and 8 bases at J; junction bases unmatched: 7.

This chain connects TRBV5-1 to TRBJ2-5; D possibly corresponds to TRBD1 (6 bases). CDR3 length equals 14 residues. Deletions cut 3 bases from V and 0 bases from J, with 9 bases between. Germline V gene data show CDR1 as SGHRS and CDR2 as YFSETQ. This CDR3 reads CASSYGQNQETQYF. As DNA, the CDR3 is TGCGCCAGCAGCTATGGACAGAACCAAGAGACCCAGTACTTC.

The rearrangement links TRBV4-1 to TRBJ1-2, with 9 bases lining up with TRBD1. With 5 bases clipped from V and 4 bases from J, the junction kept 8 bases outside the gene matches. The CDR3 is 15 amino acids. CDR1 is MGHRA, CDR2 YSYEKL, per germline. The CDR3 DNA sequence: TGCGCCAGCAGCTCTCGACAGGGGGTGCTCTATGGCTACACCTTC. Protein: CASSSRQGVLYGYTF.

V is TRBV15 and J is TRBJ2-3; weak D call: TRBD2 (5 bases). Germline V gives CDR1 LNHNV, CDR2 YYDKDF (reference sequence). Between the trimmed V and J ends, which lost 0 bases and 3 bases, there was a span of 10 bases. CDR3 length equals 15 residues. DNA of the CDR3: TGTGCCACCAGCAGAGAACTAACGGGGACAGATACGCAGTATTTT. Its protein product is CATSRELTGTDTQYF.

This clone has a single count. V usage is TRBV19 and J usage is TRBJ1-1, with 7 bases matching TRBD1. The germline V gene encodes CDR1 LNHDA and CDR2 SQIVND (reference sequence). This CDR3 region has 13 residues. The V gene end was trimmed by 3 bases and the J gene end by 5 bases; junction bases not matched to a gene: 3. Here the CDR3 DNA reads TGTGCCAGTAGTATTGACAGGGAAACTGAAGCTTTCTTT. Translating it yields CASSIDRETEAFF.

The V gene is TRBV28, the J gene TRBJ2-7; TRBD1 matches at 7 bases. CDR3 length: 15 residues. The ends lost 7 bases at V and 4 bases at J; junction bases unmatched: 13. Germline values: CDR1 MDHEN, CDR2 SYDVKM. CDR3 nucleotide sequence: TGTGCCAGCACCGGGGAAGGGGACAGATTTTACGAGCAGTACTTC. Translated: CASTGEGDRFYEQYF. Complete variable domain (other parts from reference TRBV28 and TRBJ2-7): DVKVTQSSRYLVKRTGEKVFLECVQDMDHENMFWYRQDPGLGLRLIYFSYDVKMKEKGDIPEGYSVSREKKERFSLILESASTNQTSMYLCASTGEGDRFYEQYFGPGTRLTVT.

Written as DNA, the CDR3 is TGTGCCAGCAGCCCCTCATCGAGTCGGGATGGGGCTGAAGCTTTCTTT. This sequence encodes CASSPSSSRDGAEAFF. The V and J genes are TRBV7-3 and TRBJ1-1; D is ambiguous. V lost 5 bases, J lost 6 bases, and 22 bases lay in between. The length of the CDR3 is 16 residues. Germline loops: CDR1 SGHTA, CDR2 FQGTGA.